Listed below are T cell receptor beta chains from one sample, sequenced in a study of identical twins. Using its own MiXCR run on the 5' RACE reads, TCRdb lists one record per CDR3 protein. The sample carries 300,000 or so distinct CDR3 sequences, 8.5% to 9.5% recorded once. The same data also contributed to another study, on yellow fever vaccine responses in identical twins.

The specimen sequenced was CD8+ T cells sorted from blood. All receptors derive from a woman under 30 in good health. Each CDR3 is given with its conserved first and last residue. D genes are given only for firm matches. Clone size, where shown, is once, few, many, or a class for clones that have expanded.

clone_size,v_call,j_call,d_call,cdr3_aa,cdr3_nt
NA,TRBV7-2,TRBJ2-7,NA,CASSLDGGVSYEQYF,TGTGCCAGCAGCTTAGATGGCGGGGTCTCCTACGAGCAGTACTTC
NA,TRBV19,TRBJ1-4,TRBD1,CARMGDRWNEKLFF,TGTGCCAGGATGGGGGACAGGTGGAATGAAAAACTGTTTTTT
few,TRBV19,TRBJ2-2,NA,CASWQNTGELFF,TGTGCCAGTTGGCAGAACACCGGGGAGCTGTTTTTT
few,TRBV12-3/TRBV12-4,TRBJ2-3,TRBD1,CASRSSRQGATDTQYF,TGTGCCAGCAGATCCTCCCGACAGGGGGCCACAGATACGCAGTATTTT
NA,TRBV10-3,TRBJ2-7,TRBD2,CAGKREGRAEQYF,TGTGCCGGCAAGCGGGAGGGCCGTGCCGAGCAGTACTTC
NA,TRBV6-4,TRBJ2-1,NA,CASSDSGQTSNEQFF,TGTGCCAGCAGTGACTCGGGACAGACTAGCAATGAGCAGTTCTTC
few,TRBV14,TRBJ2-7,NA,CASSQVWPYEQYF,TGTGCCAGCAGCCAGGTATGGCCCTACGAGCAGTACTTC
many,TRBV7-2,TRBJ2-7,TRBD2,CASSVLAGAEQYF,TGTGCCAGCAGCGTTCTAGCGGGAGCCGAGCAGTACTTC
many,TRBV28,TRBJ1-5,TRBD1,CASSRGQTSNQPQHF,TGTGCCAGCAGCCGGGGACAGACTAGCAATCAGCCCCAGCATTTT
few,TRBV29-1,TRBJ2-2,TRBD1,CSVVGQGKTGELFF,TGCAGCGTCGTCGGACAGGGTAAAACCGGGGAGCTGTTTTTT
NA,TRBV6-1,TRBJ2-7,NA,CATTPGLSYEQYF,TGTGCCACCACCCCCGGACTCTCCTACGAGCAGTACTTC
few,TRBV12-3/TRBV12-4,TRBJ2-3,NA,CASSFRGQHTDTQYF,TGTGCCAGCAGTTTCCGCGGACAGCATACAGATACGCAGTATTTT
NA,TRBV2,TRBJ1-5,NA,CASWGGGISNQPQHF,TGTGCCAGCTGGGGGGGGGGAATTAGCAATCAGCCCCAGCATTTT
many,TRBV7-9,TRBJ2-5,NA,CASSLFVGAQETQYF,TGTGCCAGCAGCCTTTTTGTGGGGGCCCAAGAGACCCAGTACTTC
few,TRBV27,TRBJ2-1,NA,CASSLFWGGTFNEQFF,TGTGCCAGCAGTCTCTTCTGGGGAGGAACCTTCAATGAGCAGTTCTTC
NA,TRBV5-1,TRBJ1-1,NA,CASSLGRQTPPTEAFF,TGCGCCAGCAGCTTGGGCAGGCAAACTCCACCCACTGAAGCTTTCTTT
many,TRBV27,TRBJ2-7,TRBD1,CASRTTGLYEQYF,TGTGCCAGCAGAACGACAGGGCTCTACGAGCAGTACTTC
NA,TRBV4-2,TRBJ2-4,NA,CASSQVDPTAQVQYF,TGTGCCAGCAGCCAAGTTGACCCGACTGCACAAGTTCAGTACTTC
NA,TRBV6-5,TRBJ2-1,NA,CASSYGGSIYNEQFF,TGTGCCAGCAGTTACGGGGGATCTATCTACAATGAGCAGTTCTTC
few,TRBV14,TRBJ1-1,NA,CASSQDRAGAEAFF,TGTGCCAGCAGCCAAGACAGGGCTGGGGCTGAAGCTTTCTTT
many,TRBV29-1,TRBJ2-2,TRBD2,CSVDRTSGKMYTGELFF,TGCAGCGTGGACAGGACTAGCGGGAAAATGTACACCGGGGAGCTGTTTTTT
many,TRBV18,TRBJ2-2,NA,CASSMQPGQNTGELFF,TGTGCCAGCTCAATGCAACCGGGACAGAACACCGGGGAGCTGTTTTTT
few,TRBV14,TRBJ2-7,NA,CASSQGRSSPSYEQYF,TGTGCCAGCAGCCAAGGTCGTTCCAGCCCCTCCTACGAGCAGTACTTC
many,TRBV7-6,TRBJ1-1,TRBD1,CASSQLPTGLGRNGAEAFF,TGTGCCAGCAGCCAACTCCCGACAGGGCTCGGGCGTAATGGGGCTGAAGCTTTCTTT
few,TRBV4-1,TRBJ2-1,TRBD1,CASSPGGQGDEQFF,TGCGCCAGCAGTCCGGGGGGACAGGGCGATGAGCAGTTCTTC
NA,TRBV30,TRBJ1-1,NA,CAWNGEGAEAFF,TGTGCCTGGAACGGGGAAGGTGCTGAAGCTTTCTTT
few,TRBV5-6,TRBJ2-3,TRBD2,CASSYSTSGYTDTQYF,TGTGCCAGCAGCTACTCTACTAGCGGATACACAGATACGCAGTATTTT
many,TRBV14,TRBJ1-1,NA,CASSVSGFSNTEAFF,TGTGCCAGCAGCGTGTCAGGGTTTTCTAACACTGAAGCTTTCTTT
once,TRBV27,TRBJ2-3,NA,CASSVMVGGGTDTQYF,TGTGCCAGCAGTGTGATGGTGGGGGGTGGCACAGATACGCAGTATTTT
NA,TRBV15,TRBJ1-1,NA,CATSRRQGKPEAFF,TGTGCCACCAGCAGAAGGCAGGGGAAACCTGAAGCTTTCTTT
few,TRBV4-2,TRBJ2-1,NA,CASSQAGSGAYNEQFF,TGTGCCAGCAGCCAAGCAGGCAGCGGAGCGTACAATGAGCAGTTCTTC
few,TRBV27,TRBJ2-3,NA,CASSPRPFGVTDTQYF,TGTGCCAGCAGTCCCCGCCCTTTCGGGGTCACAGATACGCAGTATTTT
few,TRBV5-1,TRBJ2-5,NA,CASSSTGLVQETQYF,TGCGCCAGCAGTAGTACAGGGCTGGTCCAAGAGACCCAGTACTTC
many,TRBV10-3,TRBJ2-1,NA,CAISGGSYEQFF,TGTGCCATCAGTGGAGGGAGCTATGAGCAGTTCTTC
few,TRBV6-2/TRBV6-3,TRBJ2-1,NA,CATDTASYNEQFF,TGTGCCACCGACACGGCCTCCTACAATGAGCAGTTCTTC
many,TRBV13,TRBJ2-3,TRBD2,CASSQTSGTDTQYF,TGTGCCAGCAGCCAGACTAGCGGCACAGATACGCAGTATTTT
many,TRBV12-3/TRBV12-4,TRBJ2-5,NA,CASSPRGEETQYF,TGTGCCAGCAGTCCTCGTGGGGAAGAGACCCAGTACTTC
few,TRBV12-3/TRBV12-4,TRBJ2-6,NA,CASRGRDSGANVLTF,TGTGCCAGCAGAGGCAGGGACTCTGGGGCCAACGTCCTGACTTTC
many,TRBV10-3,TRBJ2-3,NA,CAISGGQSDTQYF,TGTGCCATCAGTGGTGGACAGAGCGATACGCAGTATTTT
few,TRBV7-9,TRBJ2-1,NA,CASSRRGDDEQFF,TGTGCCAGCAGCCGACGAGGGGATGATGAGCAGTTCTTC
NA,TRBV20-1,TRBJ2-1,TRBD2,CSARGTSGSFLSYNEQFF,TGCAGTGCTAGAGGGACTAGCGGGAGTTTCCTCTCCTACAATGAGCAGTTCTTC
NA,TRBV6-1,TRBJ2-5,NA,CASRGRTDVWETQYF,TGTGCCAGCAGGGGCAGGACAGATGTTTGGGAGACCCAGTACTTC
NA,TRBV5-6,TRBJ2-7,TRBD2,CASSFFVAGEDEQYF,TGTGCCAGCAGCTTTTTTGTGGCGGGAGAAGACGAGCAGTACTTC
many,TRBV6-2/TRBV6-3,TRBJ1-1,NA,CASSYRDNTEAFF,TGTGCCAGCAGTTACCGGGACAACACTGAAGCTTTCTTT
NA,TRBV3-1,TRBJ2-1,TRBD2,CASSPILASYNEQFF,TGTGCCAGCAGCCCGATACTAGCGTCCTACAATGAGCAGTTCTTC
few,TRBV3-1,TRBJ2-2,TRBD1,CASSQVSGQGAANTGELFF,TGTGCCAGCAGCCAAGTGTCGGGACAGGGGGCCGCGAACACCGGGGAGCTGTTTTTT
NA,TRBV4-3,TRBJ2-7,NA,CASSQVVSRAEQYF,TGCGCCAGCAGCCAAGTTGTGTCAAGGGCCGAGCAGTACTTC
NA,TRBV3-1,TRBJ2-1,TRBD2,CASSQVYRGQPGTSGDNEQFF,TGTGCCAGCAGCCAAGTTTACCGCGGACAGCCCGGGACTAGCGGAGACAATGAGCAGTTCTTC